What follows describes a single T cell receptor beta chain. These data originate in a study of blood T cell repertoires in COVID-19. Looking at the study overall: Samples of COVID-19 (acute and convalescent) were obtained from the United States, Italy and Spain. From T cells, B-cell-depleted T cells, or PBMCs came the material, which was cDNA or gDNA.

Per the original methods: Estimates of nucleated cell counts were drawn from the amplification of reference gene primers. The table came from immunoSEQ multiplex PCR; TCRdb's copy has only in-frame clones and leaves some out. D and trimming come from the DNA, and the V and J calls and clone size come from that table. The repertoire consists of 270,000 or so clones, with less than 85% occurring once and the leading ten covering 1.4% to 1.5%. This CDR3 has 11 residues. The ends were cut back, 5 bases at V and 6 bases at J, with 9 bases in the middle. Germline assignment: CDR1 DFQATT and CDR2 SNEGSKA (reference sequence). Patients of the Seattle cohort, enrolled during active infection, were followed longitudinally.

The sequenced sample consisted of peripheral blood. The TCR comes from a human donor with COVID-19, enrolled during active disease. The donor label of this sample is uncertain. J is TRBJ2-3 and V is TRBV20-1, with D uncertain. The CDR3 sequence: CSAAPRDTQYF. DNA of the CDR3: TGCAGTGCTGCCCCGAGGGATACGCAGTATTTT.